Below, 7 T cell receptor beta chains from the same sample are listed, as sequenced in a study of blood T cell repertoires in COVID-19. The table came from immunoSEQ multiplex PCR; TCRdb's copy has only in-frame clones and leaves some out. The sample contains a few hundred thousand clones, 90% of which appear only once. Sample: PBMCs or T cells enriched from blood (not recorded which). Every receptor here comes from a man in his thirties or forties who had been exposed to COVID-19.

The V call is TRBV2, the J call TRBJ1-3; D remains unclear. V lost 9 bases to trimming and J lost 3 bases, with 9 bases between them. Germline V CDR1 and CDR2: SNHLY, FYNNEI. The CDR3 is made up of 12 amino acids. CDR3 residues: CASLTSGNTIYF. For the CDR3, the DNA is TGTGCCAGTCTTACAAGTGGAAACACCATATATTTT.

The chain couples TRBV24-1 to TRBJ1-1; D possibly corresponds to TRBD1 (6 bases). From germline, CDR1 is KGHDR and CDR2 SFDVKD. This CDR3 comprises 12 residues. Trimming took 9 bases from V and 1 from J, leaving 8 bases between them. The CDR3 loop reads CATLDRNTEAFF. CDR3 DNA: TGTGCCACCCTGGACAGGAACACTGAAGCTTTCTTT.

J is TRBJ1-4 and V is TRBV27; D remains unclear. Trimming left V 1 base short and J 6 bases short, with 6 bases between. Germline assignment: CDR1 MNHEY and CDR2 SMNVEV (reference sequence). This CDR3 comprises 13 residues. CDR3 bases: TGTGCCAGCAGTTTATTCTTTTATGAAAAACTGTTTTTT. Translation gives CASSLFFYEKLFF.

The rearrangement joins TRBV28 to TRBJ2-7; a weak D match, TRBD1 (6 bases). V was shortened by 6 bases and J by 5 bases, with 11 bases between the two germline ends. The CDR3 is made up of 12 amino acids. The germline V gene has CDR1 MDHEN and CDR2 SYDVKM. CDR3 protein: CASSLNRDEQYF. CDR3 DNA sequence: TGTGCCAGCAGCCTTAACAGGGACGAGCAGTACTTC.

The chain couples TRBV2 to TRBJ1-2, with 8 bases fitting TRBD1. The CDR3 is 15 residues long. CDR1 and CDR2 from the germline V gene are SNHLY and FYNNEI. V gave up 2 bases and J gave up 8 bases; unmatched junction bases: 10. The chain's CDR3 is CASSERFRGLEGYTF. The CDR3, as DNA: TGTGCCAGCAGTGAAAGGTTCAGGGGGCTGGAAGGCTACACCTTC.

J is TRBJ1-2 and V is TRBV10-3; 7 nucleotides align to TRBD1. Germline V gene lookup returns CDR1 ENHRY and CDR2 SYGVKD. This CDR3 spans 17 amino acids. Trimming took 3 bases from V and 0 from J; bases not matched to a gene: 10. CDR3 DNA sequence: TGTGCCATCAGTGACCCCGGACAGGCCGGATCTAACTATGGCTACACCTTC. Translating it yields CAISDPGQAGSNYGYTF.

The rearrangement joins TRBV6-5 to TRBJ2-3; 7 nucleotides match TRBD2. Germline CDR1 and CDR2: MNHEY and SVGAGI. This CDR3 comprises 16 residues. Trimming removed 0 bases from V and 2 bases from J; junction bases left unmatched: 5. CDR3 nucleotide sequence: TGTGCCAGCAGTTACTCCGCCGGGACTAACACAGATACGCAGTATTTT. It yields the protein CASSYSAGTNTDTQYF.